This TCR beta chain was identified in a study of blood T cell repertoires in COVID-19. Study overall: The United States, Italy and Spain provided the acute and convalescent COVID-19 samples. From T cells, B-cell-depleted T cells, or PBMCs came the material, which was cDNA or gDNA.

As originally analysed: Estimation of nucleated cell counts was performed using reference gene primer amplification. The assay was immunoSEQ multiplex PCR, and TCRdb's table has in-frame clones only and misses some. The V and J calls and clone size come from that table; D and trimming were worked out from the DNA. The sample has 30,000 to 35,000 clones, 83% seen once. V lost 0 bases to trimming and J lost 2 bases, with 13 bases between them. CDR3 size: 16 residues. Germline CDR1 ENHRY, CDR2 SYGVKD. This clone was observed a single time. Sequencing used peripheral blood. The gene calls are TRBV10-3 and TRBJ1-2; a weak D match, TRBD1 (5 bases). The receptor was isolated from a man aged 50 to 60 with acute or convalescent COVID-19. The CDR3 reads CAISESGAGPNYGYTF. The CDR3 DNA reads TGTGCCATCAGTGAGTCCGGAGCAGGGCCCAACTATGGCTACACCTTC.